This T cell receptor (beta chain) emerged from a study of cytomegalovirus exposure and HLA in healthy donors. The ends were cut back, 5 bases at V and 9 bases at J, with 17 bases in the middle. The CDR3 covers 15 residues. CDR1 MNHEY and CDR2 SVGAGI come from the germline V gene. A note on this clone: The antigen is unknown.

Findings and caveats of the study: Follow-up analysis found HLA locus-dependent TCR association rates, highest for DRB1 and lowest for HLA-C. TRBV6-2, TRBV6-3 and some other V segments were excluded as indistinguishable. Clonal expansion, a later analysis showed, was greater in HLA-associated TCR beta chains than in equally common others.

Healthy bone marrow donors made up the donors. PCR was performed using 60 Vbeta and 13 Jbeta primers. Assay used: immunoSEQ multiplex PCR; TCRdb lists only in-frame clones, some missing. The sample has 150,000 to 200,000 clones, 77% seen once. J is TRBJ1-6 and V is TRBV6-5, with D tentatively TRBD1 (6 bases). The receptor's source is a woman aged 40-49 years in good health and CMV-seropositive. The sequenced material came from PBMCs. The DNA of the CDR3 is TGTGCCAGCAGTCAACAGGGTATAAGCGGTTCACCCCTCCACTTT. Translated: CASSQQGISGSPLHF.